The 29 T cell receptor beta chains below were found in one sample sequenced in a study of post-analysis software for immune sequencing data. Findings and caveats of the study: With TRBV5-6, TRBV5-1 and TRBV20-1 included, about five TRBV segments were more frequent in patients than in controls.

Their cognate antigens are unknown. Carried by the TCR beta cDNA libraries were unique molecular identifiers. TCRdb reprocessed the PCR reads with MiXCR, giving one entry per CDR3 protein. The data show about 190,000 distinct CDR3 sequences, approximately 29% seen once. The material sequenced was blood. The source is a girl aged 2-17 years with multiple sclerosis.

This chain joins TRBV10-2 and TRBJ2-5, with 9 positions matching TRBD1. Germline loops: CDR1 WSHSY, CDR2 SAAADI. V shed 5 bases, J shed 2 bases, and the junction held 6 bases outside the gene matches. The CDR3 extends over 15 amino acids. The CDR3 coding sequence is TGCGCCAGCAGTCTCGGGACAGGGTGGCAAGAGACCCAGTACTTC. This gives the protein CASSLGTGWQETQYF.

Concerning this clonotype: This could be a read error, since a much larger clone is one nucleotide away. V and J are TRBV12-3 or TRBV12-4 and TRBJ2-7, with D possibly TRBD2 on 6 matching bases. Near its end, the DNA agrees better with TRBJ2-5, so the J call may be wrong. The CDR3 spans 15 residues. The chain's CDR3 is CTSSPRRRGDETQYF. DNA of the CDR3: TGTACCAGCAGTCCACGTAGGCGGGGCGACGAGACCCAGTACTTC.

This clonotype has a count of ten or more. V and J are TRBV5-1 and TRBJ2-7; D tentatively fits TRBD1 or TRBD2 (5 bases each). The length of the CDR3 is 16 residues. V was pared by 3 bases and J by 0 bases, with 16 bases between. Germline CDR1 reads SGHRS; CDR2 reads YFSETQ. For the CDR3, the DNA is TGCGCCAGCAGCTCCAATGGCGCAGGGAGCTCCTACGAGCAGTACTTC. Protein product: CASSSNGAGSSYEQYF.

V gene TRBV5-1 combines with J gene TRBJ1-2; a possible D gene is TRBD1 (5 bases). The germline gives CDR1 SGHRS, CDR2 YFSETQ. V was shortened by 0 bases and J by 2 bases, with 8 bases between the two germline ends. The CDR3 length is 14 residues. This chain's CDR3 is CASSLEKGNYGYTF. CDR3 bases: TGCGCCAGCAGCTTGGAAAAGGGGAACTATGGCTACACCTTC.

The chain links TRBV7-9 to TRBJ1-5, with D unclear. Trimming cost V 5 bases and J 6 bases, with 11 bases left between them. This CDR3 has 13 amino acids. The germline CDR1 and CDR2 sequences are SEHNR and FQNEAQ (reference sequence). The CDR3 bases are TGTGCCAGCAGCCGGACCTCAGGTCAGCCCCAGCATTTT. Translation: CASSRTSGQPQHF.

The chain carries TRBV4-3 and TRBJ2-3; TRBD1 might be the D (6 bases). The ends were cut back, 5 bases at V and 3 bases at J, with 15 bases in the middle. There are 15 residues in the CDR3. Germline V gene data show CDR1 as LGHNA and CDR2 as YSLEER. The CDR3 loop reads CASSGRGEATDTQYF. CDR3 nucleotide sequence: TGCGCCAGCAGCGGCAGGGGAGAGGCGACAGATACGCAGTATTTT.

This clonotype has only a few counts. V and J are TRBV30 and TRBJ2-1; the match to TRBD1 covers 7 bases. The V gene's germline CDR1 is GTSNPN and CDR2 SVGIG (reference sequence). V trimming: 2 bases; J trimming: 10 bases; junction bases outside the gene matches: 8. The CDR3 extends over 13 amino acids. The CDR3 loop reads CAWSSADRWEQFF. DNA of the CDR3: TGTGCCTGGAGTTCGGCGGACAGGTGGGAGCAGTTCTTC.

In regard to this clonotype: This may be a read error, as it is one base from a much larger clone. The chain combines TRBV5-1 with TRBJ1-1, with D hard to call. Germline loops: CDR1 SGHRS, CDR2 YFSETQ. The CDR3 is made up of 14 amino acids. The DNA for the CDR3 is TGCGCCAGCAGCTTGGCCCCGGTGAACACTGGAGCTTTCTTT. It is translated as CASSLAPVNTGAFF.

This clonotype was counted at least ten times. One junction end does not reproduce the germline sequence, and a read error may be involved. The rearrangement joins TRBV12-3 or TRBV12-4 to TRBJ1-5; D gene ambiguous. CDR3 length equals 14 residues. This chain's CDR3 is CTSSSPKWDQPQHF. Written as DNA, the CDR3 is TGTACCAGCAGTTCTCCCAAATGGGATCAGCCCCAGCATTTT.

This chain links TRBV5-8 with TRBJ1-1; the D is unclear. Trimming shortened V by 0 bases and J by 7 bases, and 13 bases separated the two germline ends. The CDR3 is made up of 14 amino acids. Germline V gene lookup returns CDR1 SGHTS and CDR2 YDEGEE. CDR3 DNA sequence: TGTGCCAGCAGCTTGGAGGTCGTGACGGGTGAAGCTTTCTTT. Amino acid sequence: CASSLEVVTGEAFF.

This clonotype was recorded at least ten times. The CDR3 loop reads CASSGLAGGAYEQYF. CDR3 DNA: TGTGCCAGCAGCGGTCTAGCGGGAGGGGCCTACGAGCAGTACTTC. The rearrangement uses TRBV12-3 or TRBV12-4 and TRBJ2-7, with 12 bases lining up with TRBD2. V gave up 6 bases and J gave up 2 bases; unmatched junction bases: 5. This CDR3 region has 15 residues.

This clonotype was counted at least ten times. The rearrangement links TRBV7-9 to TRBJ2-1, with TRBD2 matching 7 bases. Germline V CDR1 and CDR2: SEHNR, FQNEAQ (reference sequence). The CDR3 has 14 residues. V trimming: 1 base; J trimming: 8 bases; junction bases outside the gene matches: 5. CDR3 sequence: CASSLVAGEHEQFF. In DNA form, the CDR3 reads TGTGCCAGCAGCTTAGTGGCGGGAGAGCATGAGCAGTTCTTC.

With regard to this clonotype: Germline is not matched at one junction end, which may reflect a read error. This chain joins TRBV20-1 and TRBJ1-1, with D possibly being TRBD1 (6 bases). Looked up from germline, CDR1 is DFQATT and CDR2 is SNEGSKA (reference sequence). This CDR3 spans 15 amino acids. DNA of the CDR3: TGTAGTGCTAGAGGATTGACCGGGGGGCGGACTGAAGCTTTCTTT. Translated: CSARGLTGGRTEAFF.

As regards this clonotype: This clone may be a read error of a much larger clone one base away. The chain is built from TRBV5-6 and TRBJ2-1, with 7 positions matching TRBD1. J was trimmed by 8 bases and V by 0 bases; bases with no gene match: 14. The germline V gene has CDR1 SGHDT and CDR2 YYEEEE. The CDR3 has 17 amino acids. Here the CDR3 DNA reads TGTGCCAGCAGCTTGGTTGTTATAGGGGGCGCTGGCGATGAGCAGTTCTTC. It specifies CASSLVVIGGAGDEQFF. The variable domain in full, with the rest retrieved from reference TRBV5-6 and TRBJ2-1, is DAGVTQSPTHLIKTRGQQVTLRCSPKSGHDTVSWYQQALGQGPQFIFQYYEEEERQRGNFPDRFSGHQFPNYSSELNVNALLLGDSALYLCASSLVVIGGAGDEQFFGPGTRLTVL.

This clonotype came up a few times. The chain has TRBV3-1 and TRBJ2-2; D is tentatively TRBD1 or TRBD2 (7 bases each). The CDR3 loop spans 17 amino acids. V shed 2 bases and J shed 5 bases, with 18 bases lying between them. Germline CDR1 LGHDT, CDR2 YNNKEL (reference sequence). In DNA form, the CDR3 reads TGTGCCAGCAGCCAAACGCAGAACAGGGGAGGGACCGGGGAGCTGTTTTTT. This codes for CASSQTQNRGGTGELFF.

This clonotype has ten or more counts. V and J are TRBV29-1 and TRBJ1-1, with unresolved D. Trimming pared 4 bases from V and 7 bases from J, leaving 7 bases between. Germline V gene lookup returns CDR1 SQVTM and CDR2 ANQGSEA. CDR3 size: 10 residues. Here the CDR3 reads CSVVGNEAFF. The CDR3 DNA sequence: TGCAGCGTTGTGGGGAATGAAGCTTTCTTT.

Concerning this clonotype: A much bigger clone sits one base away, suggesting this may be a read error. The V gene is TRBV20-1, the J gene TRBJ1-1; TRBD1 might be the D (6 bases). The CDR3 runs 15 residues. The germline V gene has CDR1 DFQATT and CDR2 SNEGSKA (reference sequence). CDR3 in DNA: TGCAGTGCTAGAGCCAGCGGACCCGGGGACACTAAAGCTTTCTTT. Its translation is CSARASGPGDTKAFF.

This clonotype was recorded at least ten times. The chain combines TRBV29-1 with TRBJ1-2, with a tentative D call TRBD1 (6 bases). The V end lost 8 bases, the J end lost 2 bases, and 12 bases lay between the germline ends. This CDR3 comprises 12 residues. Germline-derived CDR1 and CDR2 are SQVTM and ANQGSEA. CDR3 protein: CSTLQGNYGYTF. DNA of the CDR3: TGCAGCACCCTCCAGGGGAACTATGGCTACACCTTC.

This clonotype was recorded many times. The rearrangement links TRBV6-4 to TRBJ2-3, with a weak D call TRBD1 (6 bases). The CDR3 has 15 amino acids. The germline gives CDR1 MRHNA, CDR2 SNTAGT. Trimming removed 3 bases from V and 4 bases from J, with 14 bases in between. CDR3 protein: CASSESPGDPDTQYF. The DNA for the CDR3 is TGTGCCAGCAGTGAAAGTCCAGGGGATCCAGATACGCAGTATTTT.

The chain links TRBV7-2 to TRBJ2-1; D may correspond to TRBD1 or TRBD2 (5 bases each). Germline CDR1 and CDR2: SGHTA and FQGNSA. Trimming removed 5 bases at V and 13 bases at J, with 21 bases between. The CDR3 totals 14 residues. The CDR3 protein is CASSPYQETGTQFF. The CDR3 bases are TGTGCCAGCAGCCCTTACCAGGAAACGGGGACCCAGTTCTTC.

V gene TRBV13 combines with J gene TRBJ1-6, with 7 bases aligning to TRBD1. Germline values: CDR1 PRHDT, CDR2 FYEKMQ (reference sequence). The CDR3 runs 16 residues. The trim removed 0 bases at V and 10 bases at J, leaving 9 bases unmatched. The CDR3: CASSLGRGTVESPLHF. The CDR3 DNA sequence: TGTGCCAGCAGCTTAGGCCGGGGGACAGTGGAGTCACCCCTCCACTTT.

In the case of this clonotype: This may arise from a read error, as a much more abundant clone is one base away. V gene TRBV15 combines with J gene TRBJ2-5; D possibly uses TRBD1 or TRBD2 (6 bases each). The J call may not be correct, given that the DNA end is closer to TRBJ2-7. The CDR3 extends over 13 amino acids. Germline CDR1 LNHNV, CDR2 YYDKDF (reference sequence). The CDR3 sequence is CATREGTIYEQYF. CDR3 bases: TGTGCCACCAGGGAGGGGACAATTTACGAGCAGTACTTC.

The rearrangement joins TRBV5-1 to TRBJ1-1, with TRBD1 identical over 8 bases. CDR1 is SGHRS, CDR2 YFSETQ, per germline. The CDR3 loop spans 14 amino acids. Trimming removed 4 bases from V and 5 bases from J; junction bases left unmatched: 7. The CDR3 here is CASSPQGASTEAFF. DNA of the CDR3: TGCGCCAGCAGCCCCCAGGGGGCGAGTACTGAAGCTTTCTTT.

The V gene is TRBV10-3, the J gene TRBJ1-1; no reliable D call. Deletions cut 0 bases from V and 9 bases from J, with 17 bases between. The CDR3 length is 15 residues. Germline loops: CDR1 ENHRY, CDR2 SYGVKD. The CDR3 loop is CAISESAQVSEQAFF. CDR3 DNA: TGTGCCATCAGTGAGTCCGCCCAGGTCTCGGAACAAGCTTTCTTT.

This clonotype was recorded a few times. This chain uses TRBV9 with TRBJ2-1, with D tentatively TRBD2 (5 bases). Deletions cut 0 bases from V and 5 bases from J, with 15 bases between. The length of the CDR3 is 16 residues. Germline V lookup: CDR1 SGDLS, CDR2 YYNGEE. The CDR3 loop reads CASSVASPGVDNEQFF. Here the CDR3 DNA reads TGTGCCAGCAGCGTAGCTTCGCCCGGGGTGGACAATGAGCAGTTCTTC.

The rearrangement uses TRBV30 and TRBJ2-1; 8 bases line up with TRBD1. CDR3 length: 14 amino acids. Germline values: CDR1 GTSNPN, CDR2 SVGIG (reference sequence). Trimming cost V 3 bases and J 7 bases; bases outside gene matches: 8. CDR3 sequence reads: CAWRDRAPRNEQFF. The CDR3 bases are TGTGCCTGGAGGGACAGGGCCCCTCGGAATGAGCAGTTCTTC.

This clonotype was seen many times. V gene TRBV28 combines with J gene TRBJ2-7; D may be TRBD1 (6 bases). V shed 6 bases and J shed 0 bases, with 12 bases lying between them. There are 14 residues in the CDR3. Germline-derived CDR1 and CDR2 are MDHEN and SYDVKM. CDR3 protein: CASREQGSSYEQYF. CDR3 nucleotides: TGTGCCAGCAGAGAACAGGGAAGCTCCTACGAGCAGTACTTC. The full variable domain, in which reference TRBV28 and TRBJ2-7 provide the parts outside the CDR3, is DVKVTQSSRYLVKRTGEKVFLECVQDMDHENMFWYRQDPGLGLRLIYFSYDVKMKEKGDIPEGYSVSREKKERFSLILESASTNQTSMYLCASREQGSSYEQYFGPGTRLTVT.

This clonotype was counted at least ten times. The rearrangement uses TRBV29-1 and TRBJ2-1; D possibly corresponds to TRBD2 (6 bases). The CDR3 sequence is 16 residues long. Germline lookup yields CDR1 SQVTM and CDR2 ANQGSEA. Trimming stripped 4 bases from V and 3 bases from J, with 19 bases between. CDR3 nucleotide sequence: TGCAGCGTTGCGCCCGGGGCCGCGGGGTACTACAATGAGCAGTTCTTC. Translation: CSVAPGAAGYYNEQFF.

The chain couples TRBV7-9 to TRBJ2-7; D call uncertain. V lost 6 bases and J 1 base, leaving 10 bases between the germline ends. The CDR3 consists of 13 residues. The germline CDR1 and CDR2 sequences are SEHNR and FQNEAQ (reference sequence). CDR3 sequence reads: CASSVGVSYEQYF. The CDR3 DNA reads TGTGCCAGCAGTGTCGGAGTATCCTACGAGCAGTACTTC.